Listed below are T cell receptor beta chains from one sample, sequenced in a study of T cells in Graves' hyperthyroidism and ophthalmopathy. TCRdb reanalysed the multiplex PCR reads using MiXCR and keeps one entry per CDR3 protein. The sample lists approximately 710,000 distinct CDR3 sequences, 15% to 20% occurring once. The specimen sequenced was blood. The source of these receptors is a man aged 45-65 years with Graves' hyperthyroidism. CDR3s include the opening cysteine and the closing phenylalanine or tryptophan. The order of the fields is J gene, V gene, CDR3 protein.

>TRBJ2-3|TRBV7-8
CASSLQAGVDTQYF
>TRBJ2-1|TRBV12-3/TRBV12-4
CASTPGTYNEQFF
>TRBJ2-5|TRBV2
CASTVQETQYF
>TRBJ2-1|TRBV7-9
CASSFLPDEQFF
>TRBJ1-5|TRBV6-1
CASSVQGHQPQHF
>TRBJ2-2|TRBV12-3/TRBV12-4
CASSVFSNTGELFF
>TRBJ1-5|TRBV4-1
CASSLQELGSQPQHF
>TRBJ2-7|TRBV15
CATSRGGGAYEQYF
>TRBJ1-2|TRBV5-1
CASSLLREGNYGYTF
>TRBJ1-1|TRBV3-1
CASSQRYAQGRSEAFF
>TRBJ2-2|TRBV5-1
CASSRSGAANTGELFF
>TRBJ2-3|TRBV28
CASISTDTQYF
>TRBJ2-7|TRBV28
CANSSTGAPSYEQYF
>TRBJ2-5|TRBV20-1
CSATPSGRAPETQYF
>TRBJ1-4|TRBV5-8
CASSLGAGTTNEKLFF
>TRBJ2-5|TRBV13
CASSLGGTGGAETQYF